The 28 T cell receptor beta chains reported below all come from one sample, sequenced in a study of blood T cell repertoires in COVID-19. TCRdb keeps only in-frame clones here, not all; method: immunoSEQ multiplex PCR. The sample has hundreds of thousands of clones; more than 80% are singletons. Sequencing used peripheral blood. Receptors were obtained from a woman in her 30s with COVID-19, enrolled during active disease.

The chain uses TRBV7-2 and TRBJ1-5, with 8 nucleotides matching TRBD1. With V trimmed by 5 bases and J by 0 bases, 9 bases remained unmatched. CDR3 length: 17 amino acids. Germline CDR1 reads SGHTA; CDR2 reads FQGNSA. Here the CDR3 reads CASSLTPGGYSNQPQHF. The CDR3 DNA is TGTGCCAGCAGCCTAACCCCAGGGGGCTATAGCAATCAGCCCCAGCATTTT.

The chain uses TRBV3-1 (or the pseudogene TRBV3-2) and TRBJ2-1, with 15 bases fitting TRBD2. The CDR3 length is 19 residues. Germline V CDR1 and CDR2: LGHDT, YNNKEL (reference sequence). Losses at the gene ends were 3 bases for V and 1 base for J; bases not matched to a gene: 7. CDR3 residues: CASSHYRGLAGGSYNEQFF. The CDR3 nucleotides read TGTGCCAGCAGCCATTATAGGGGACTAGCGGGAGGTTCCTACAATGAGCAGTTCTTC.

This clone was seen just once. This chain links TRBV18 with TRBJ2-2; 7 nucleotides agree with TRBD2. CDR3 length: 16 residues. V lost 7 bases to trimming and J lost 1 base; unmatched junction nucleotides: 9. Germline CDR1 is KGHSH and CDR2 is LQKENI. In DNA form, the CDR3 reads TGTGCCAGCTACCCCGCGGGGGAGGAGAACACCGGGGAGCTGTTTTTT. Its protein product is CASYPAGEENTGELFF.

The rearrangement uses TRBV5-6 and TRBJ1-6; D possibly corresponds to TRBD1 (5 bases). Trimming took off 3 bases at V and 7 bases at J, with 11 bases between the two ends. The CDR3 runs to 14 residues. Germline CDR1 and CDR2: SGHDT and YYEEEE. CDR3 sequence (DNA): TGTGCCAGCAGCTCCCACAGGTTAAATTCACCCCTCCACTTT. Amino acid sequence: CASSSHRLNSPLHF.

This clone was seen a single time. This rearrangement joins TRBV11-3 to TRBJ1-5; D unresolved. The CDR3 is 15 residues long. Trimming removed 3 bases at V and 9 bases at J, with 18 bases between. Per the germline V gene, CDR1 is SGHNT and CDR2 is YENEEA. The CDR3 reads CASSLGRIPRGPQHF. The DNA for the CDR3 is TGTGCCAGCAGCTTGGGTAGAATTCCCCGGGGGCCCCAGCATTTT. The variable domain in full, completed from reference TRBV11-3 and TRBJ1-5, reads EAGVVQSPRYKIIEKKQPVAFWCNPISGHNTLYWYLQNLGQGPELLIRYENEEAVDDSQLPKDRFSAERLKGVDSTLKIQPAELGDSAVYLCASSLGRIPRGPQHFGDGTRLSIL.

This clone has a handful of counts. The V and J genes are TRBV10-3 and TRBJ1-2; D may be TRBD1 (5 bases). CDR1 is ENHRY and CDR2 is SYGVKD in the germline V gene. This CDR3 has 15 amino acids. V shed 0 bases and J shed 2 bases, with 10 bases lying between them. CDR3 region: CAISESPEGNYGYTF. The CDR3 coding sequence is TGTGCCATCAGTGAGTCGCCGGAGGGGAACTATGGCTACACCTTC.

The CDR3 reads CATDPGTSVREQYF. In DNA form, the CDR3 reads TGTGCCACCGATCCCGGGACTAGCGTCCGGGAGCAGTACTTC. The rearrangement uses TRBV28 and TRBJ2-7; 10 bases agree with TRBD2. Germline V gene data show CDR1 as MDHEN and CDR2 as SYDVKM. CDR3 length: 14 amino acids. V lost 10 bases, J lost 7 bases, and 13 bases stayed unmatched.

The chain couples TRBV4-3 to TRBJ2-3; D perhaps matches TRBD2 (5 bases). Trimming shortened V by 3 bases and J by 1 base, and 8 bases separated the two germline ends. The CDR3 loop spans 14 amino acids. CDR1 and CDR2 from the germline V gene are LGHNA and YSLEER. The CDR3 here is CASSQLAGTDTQYF. The CDR3 DNA reads TGCGCCAGCAGCCAGCTAGCTGGCACAGATACGCAGTATTTT.

The V and J genes are TRBV6-2 or TRBV6-3 and TRBJ1-5; 8 bases are shared with TRBD1. The CDR3 sequence is 14 residues long. Germline CDR1 and CDR2: MNHEY and SVGEGT. V shed 6 bases and J 3 bases; nucleotides not matched to a gene: 4. CDR3 sequence (DNA): TGTGCCAGCAGCCAGGGGGCAAACAATCAGCCCCAGCATTTT. Protein sequence: CASSQGANNQPQHF.

This chain connects TRBV30 to TRBJ1-2, with TRBD1 matching 9 bases. In germline, CDR1 is GTSNPN, CDR2 SVGIG (reference sequence). The CDR3 is made up of 12 amino acids. Losses at the gene ends were 6 bases for V and 6 bases for J; bases not matched to a gene: 5. CDR3 sequence reads: CACDRGIDGYTF. The DNA for the CDR3 is TGTGCCTGCGACAGGGGGATAGATGGCTACACCTTC.

The J gene is TRBJ1-3, the V gene TRBV7-2, with 10 bases identical to TRBD1. Germline V CDR1 and CDR2: SGHTA, FQGNSA. V shed 2 bases, J shed 4 bases, and the junction held 5 bases outside the gene matches. The CDR3 extends over 16 amino acids. The chain's CDR3 is CASSLRGQGRGNTIYF. The CDR3 nucleotides read TGTGCCAGCAGCTTAAGGGGACAGGGGAGGGGAAACACCATATATTTT.

In this sample, this clone turned up once. The chain joins TRBV2 to TRBJ2-1; 8 bases are shared with TRBD2. The CDR3 consists of 12 residues. CDR1 SNHLY and CDR2 FYNNEI come from the germline V gene. J was trimmed by 5 bases and V by 9 bases; bases with no gene match: 3. In DNA form, the CDR3 reads TGTGCCAGTAGCGGGGCAGACAATGAGCAGTTCTTC. Encoded protein: CASSGADNEQFF.

The chain has TRBV28 and TRBJ1-1, with TRBD1 as a possible D gene (6 bases). The CDR3 loop spans 13 amino acids. Germline CDR1 MDHEN, CDR2 SYDVKM. V was pared by 5 bases and J by 5 bases, with 12 bases between. CDR3 amino acids: CASSLSGVTEAFF. In DNA, the CDR3 is TGTGCCAGCAGTCTTTCAGGGGTGACTGAAGCTTTCTTT.

This chain links TRBV6-2 or TRBV6-3 with TRBJ2-1; 10 bases map to TRBD2. V was clipped by 5 bases and J by 5 bases; unmatched bases: 6. The CDR3 length is 15 residues. In germline, CDR1 is MNHEY, CDR2 SVGEGT. Here the CDR3 reads CASSPGLAIDNEQFF. The CDR3 bases are TGTGCCAGCAGTCCGGGACTAGCGATCGACAATGAGCAGTTCTTC.

The chain combines TRBV7-2 with TRBJ1-4, with D possibly being TRBD1 (5 bases). Trimming stripped 5 bases from V and 2 bases from J, with 15 bases between. The CDR3 length is 16 residues. Germline V gene data show CDR1 as SGHTA and CDR2 as FQGNSA. DNA of the CDR3: TGTGCCAGCAGCCTAACGGGGGTCGTGACTAATGAAAAACTGTTTTTT. This encodes CASSLTGVVTNEKLFF.

This clone was seen just once. CDR3 coding DNA: TGTGCCAGCATCCCGCGAGGAACGAGTAGCTCTGGGGCCAACGTCCTGACTTTC. As protein: CASIPRGTSSSGANVLTF. This chain links TRBV2 with TRBJ2-6; D unresolved. Germline V gene sequence: CDR1 SNHLY, CDR2 FYNNEI. Trimming stripped 7 bases from V and 0 bases from J, with 19 bases between. The CDR3 covers 18 residues.

This clone appeared a few times. The chain carries TRBV7-7 and TRBJ1-4; D uncertain. CDR3 length: 15 amino acids. The V end was cut by 5 bases, the J end by 3 bases, with 13 bases between. Per germline, CDR1 SSHAT and CDR2 FNYEAQ (reference sequence). The CDR3 loop is CASSPGGSANEKLFF. CDR3 DNA: TGTGCCAGCAGCCCCGGCGGGTCCGCTAATGAAAAACTGTTTTTT. Full variable domain (missing parts from reference TRBV7-7 and TRBJ1-4): GAGVSQSPRYKVTKRGQDVTLRCDPISSHATLYWYQQALGQGPEFLTYFNYEAQPDKSGLPSDRFSAERPEGSISTLTIQRTEQRDSAMYRCASSPGGSANEKLFFGSGTQLSVL.

The genes are TRBV7-2 and TRBJ2-5, with 14 bases identical to TRBD2. This CDR3 region has 17 residues. V shed 1 base, J shed 4 bases, and the junction held 5 bases outside the gene matches. CDR1 and CDR2 (germline): SGHTA, FQGNSA. For the CDR3, the DNA is TGTGCCAGCAGCTTAGTTGGACTAGCGGGAGGCGGAGAGACCCAGTACTTC. This codes for CASSLVGLAGGGETQYF.

This clone is medium-sized (0.01 to 0.1%) in the sample. This chain joins TRBV5-1 and TRBJ1-3; D is uncertain. Germline CDR1 is SGHRS and CDR2 is YFSETQ. The V end lost 1 base, the J end lost 7 bases, and 12 bases lay between the germline ends. This CDR3 region has 14 residues. The CDR3 is CASSLLGSGNTIYF. In nucleotides, the CDR3 is TGCGCCAGCAGCTTGTTAGGTTCGGGGAACACCATATATTTT.

This clone was detected a few times. The rearrangement joins TRBV5-6 to TRBJ1-2; D not certain. Trimming left V 2 bases short and J 4 bases short, with 12 bases between. There are 14 residues in the CDR3. Per the germline V gene, CDR1 is SGHDT and CDR2 is YYEEEE. The CDR3 DNA follows: TGTGCCAGCAGCTTCCCTAACGTCGTCTATGGCTACACCTTC. Encoded protein: CASSFPNVVYGYTF.

CDR3 in DNA: TGTGCCAGCTCACCCAGGTTTGGGGGAGGAGATTCACCCCTCCACTTT. Its translation: CASSPRFGGGDSPLHF. The gene calls are TRBV18 and TRBJ1-6; the D gene is possibly TRBD1 (5 bases). V dropped 3 bases and J dropped 8 bases, with 17 bases sitting between them. CDR1 KGHSH and CDR2 LQKENI come from the germline V gene. The CDR3 has 16 residues.

The CDR3 DNA is TGTGCCAGCAGCCAATGGGCTCTCGGCTACACCTTC. It is translated as CASSQWALGYTF. The rearrangement joins TRBV4-2 to TRBJ1-2; D is uncertain. V was pared by 2 bases and J by 8 bases, with 9 bases between. The V gene's germline CDR1 is LGHNA and CDR2 YNFKEQ. This CDR3 comprises 12 residues.

The chain carries TRBV3-1 (or the pseudogene TRBV3-2) and TRBJ2-5, with 7 bases lining up with TRBD2. The CDR3 consists of 14 residues. Germline V lookup: CDR1 LGHDT, CDR2 YNNKEL (reference sequence). J gave up 2 bases and V 0 bases, and 0 bases lay outside the gene matches. The CDR3 DNA is TGTGCCAGCAGCCAAGAGGGACTACAAGAGACCCAGTACTTC. It is translated as CASSQEGLQETQYF.

This rearrangement joins TRBV6-5 to TRBJ1-3, with D maybe TRBD1 (6 bases). The CDR3 runs to 15 residues. V was trimmed by 2 bases and J by 1 base, leaving 9 bases between them. Germline CDR1 MNHEY, CDR2 SVGAGI. The CDR3 spells CASSYGQGSGNTIYF. CDR3 nucleotides: TGTGCCAGCAGTTACGGTCAGGGGTCTGGAAACACCATATATTTT.

V usage is TRBV19 and J usage is TRBJ2-7; 14 positions agree with TRBD2. CDR1 and CDR2 (germline): LNHDA, SQIVND (reference sequence). The CDR3 is 14 amino acids. With 9 bases clipped from V and 5 bases from J, the junction kept 6 bases outside the gene matches. CDR3 region: CARVWGLAGDEQYF. In DNA form, the CDR3 reads TGTGCCAGAGTATGGGGACTAGCGGGGGACGAGCAGTACTTC. The whole variable domain, remainder taken from reference TRBV19 and TRBJ2-7, is DGGITQSPKYLFRKEGQNVTLSCEQNLNHDAMYWYRQDPGQGLRLIYYSQIVNDFQKGDIAEGYSVSREKKESFPLTVTSAQKNPTAFYLCARVWGLAGDEQYFGPGTRLTVT.

CDR3: CAISGQLSGANVLTF. The CDR3 nucleotides read TGTGCCATCAGCGGACAGCTCTCTGGGGCCAACGTCCTGACTTTC. The chain has TRBV10-3 and TRBJ2-6; TRBD1 is a possible D gene (6 bases). Trimming cost V 6 bases and J 0 bases, with 9 bases left between them. Germline CDR1 is ENHRY and CDR2 is SYGVKD. The CDR3 sequence is 15 residues long.

V is TRBV7-2 and J is TRBJ1-1, with D uncertain. CDR3 length equals 12 residues. The germline V and J ends were trimmed by 3 bases and 4 bases, with 6 bases remaining between them. CDR1 and CDR2 from the germline V gene are SGHTA and FQGNSA. CDR3 coding DNA: TGTGCCAGCAGCTTTGGCCTCACTGAAGCTTTCTTT. Encoded protein: CASSFGLTEAFF.

This chain joins TRBV6-1 and TRBJ1-1, with TRBD1 matching over 10 bases. CDR3 size: 16 residues. V gave up 6 bases and J gave up 11 bases; unmatched junction bases: 18. Per the germline V gene, CDR1 is MNHNS and CDR2 is SASEGT. DNA of the CDR3: TGTGCCAGCAGAGAACCGGGACAGGGGCGCCTAGGGTCCGCTTTCTTT. It specifies CASREPGQGRLGSAFF.